This T cell receptor beta chain was recovered during a study of CD8 T cells in ankylosing spondylitis. Turning to this clonotype: Its target is not known.

General study results and limits: Before this, some motif variants had been reported in reactive arthritis synovial fluid and blood. Disease-linked clones bore a CD8+ phenotype and were relatively rare in peripheral blood. What appeared characteristic of ankylosing spondylitis blood was a TCR beta motif of eight highly homologous variants.

The CDR3 runs to 14 residues. Germline lookup yields CDR1 SGHRS and CDR2 YFSETQ. Trimming took 1 base from V and 4 from J, leaving 11 bases between them. Each CDR3 protein gets one entry after TCRdb re-called the 5' RACE reads with MiXCR. This sample carries 300,000 to 350,000 distinct CDR3 sequences, roughly 11% of them seen once, and the ten largest clones take 8% to 9.5%. The source material was blood, either unsorted or a sorted T cell fraction (not recorded which). The sequence was obtained from a female donor with ankylosing spondylitis or in good health (not recorded which). The chain has TRBV5-1 and TRBJ2-5; tentatively, D is TRBD2 (6 bases). CDR3 DNA sequence: TGCGCCAGCAGCTTGAACGGGGGAGGAGAGACCCAGTACTTC. Amino acid sequence: CASSLNGGGETQYF.